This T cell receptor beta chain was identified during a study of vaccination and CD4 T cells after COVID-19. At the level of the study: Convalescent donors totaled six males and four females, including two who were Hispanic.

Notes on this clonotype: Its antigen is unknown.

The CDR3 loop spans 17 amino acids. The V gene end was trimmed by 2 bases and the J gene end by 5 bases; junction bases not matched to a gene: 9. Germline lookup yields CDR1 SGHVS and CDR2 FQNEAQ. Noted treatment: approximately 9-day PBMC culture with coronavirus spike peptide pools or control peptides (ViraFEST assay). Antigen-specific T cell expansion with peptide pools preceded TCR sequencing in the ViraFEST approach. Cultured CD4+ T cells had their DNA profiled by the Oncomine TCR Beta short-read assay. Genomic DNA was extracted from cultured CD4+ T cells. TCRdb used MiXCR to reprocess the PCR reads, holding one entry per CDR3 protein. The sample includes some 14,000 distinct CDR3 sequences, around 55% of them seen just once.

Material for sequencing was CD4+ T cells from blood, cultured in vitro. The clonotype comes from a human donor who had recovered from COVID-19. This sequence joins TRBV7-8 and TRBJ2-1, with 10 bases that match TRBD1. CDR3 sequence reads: CASSLRRDRGPNNEQFF. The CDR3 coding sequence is TGTGCCAGCAGCTTAAGACGGGACAGGGGCCCTAACAATGAGCAGTTCTTC.